The clone carrying this T cell receptor beta chain was observed many times. The antigen is undetermined. These data come from a study of T cell repertoires in cytomegalovirus infection. Turning to the study itself: Public TCR beta signatures were indicative of both CMV infection and a matching HLA type.

Study results and caveats: People with CMV and the relevant HLA were identified by cumulative public TCR beta family frequency. CMV-specific HLA-C-restricted TCR beta clonotypes dominated the ex vivo response.

TCRdb passed the reads through MiXCR, listing each CDR3 protein once. The table includes approximately 180,000 distinct CDR3 sequences, less than 9.5% detected once. The CDR3 loop spans 16 amino acids. Trimming stripped 1 base from V and 7 bases from J, with 16 bases between. Germline values: CDR1 SGHTA, CDR2 FQGNSA. The TCR was taken from a human donor in good health (CMV status not recorded). Some clones in this sample may be carry-over from other donors' samples. The sequenced sample consisted of PBMCs. The chain employs TRBV7-2 and TRBJ1-4, with a tentative D call TRBD1 (6 bases). The CDR3 protein is CASSLGLGGAFEKLFF. In DNA, the CDR3 is TGTGCCAGCAGCTTAGGTCTCGGGGGCGCATTTGAAAAACTGTTTTTT.